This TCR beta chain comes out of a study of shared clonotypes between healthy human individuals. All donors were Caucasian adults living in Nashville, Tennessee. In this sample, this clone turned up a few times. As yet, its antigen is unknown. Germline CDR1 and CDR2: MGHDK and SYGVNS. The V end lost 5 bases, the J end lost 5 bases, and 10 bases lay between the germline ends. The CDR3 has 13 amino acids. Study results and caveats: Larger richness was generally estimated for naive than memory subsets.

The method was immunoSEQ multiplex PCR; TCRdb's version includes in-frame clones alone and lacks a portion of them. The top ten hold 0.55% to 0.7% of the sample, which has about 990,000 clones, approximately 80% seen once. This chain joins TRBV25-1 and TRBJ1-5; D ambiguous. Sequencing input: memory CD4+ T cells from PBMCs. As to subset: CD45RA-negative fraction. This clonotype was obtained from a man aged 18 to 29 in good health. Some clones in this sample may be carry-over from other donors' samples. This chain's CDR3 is CASSPPGYQPQHF. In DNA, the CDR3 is TGTGCCAGCAGTCCCCCCGGGTATCAGCCCCAGCATTTT.